The entry below describes one TCR beta chain. Its binding antigen is unknown. Base-call qualities are not available, and no considerably larger clone is one nucleotide away. CDR3 length: 15 amino acids, cysteine to phenylalanine. Here the CDR3 DNA is all that survives: 45 bases in frame from base 1. As encoded in the germline V gene, CDR1 is SNHLY while CDR2 is FYNNEI. Compared with germline, V lacks 3 bases and J lacks 3 bases; bases without a gene match: 7. This was a case-control study nested in a cohort of healthcare workers in London, UK, who had nasopharyngeal swab PCR tests and blood samples taken every week. Healthcare workers were enrolled in the week of the UK lockdown, from 23 to 31 March 2020, and were followed every week for up to roughly 16 weeks. Library construction relied on 5' RACE. TCRdb lists the instrument as NextSeq 500. Unique molecular identifiers were attached to individual cDNA molecules in the TCR library protocol so that sequencing error and PCR bias could be corrected. TCR alpha and beta chains were both sequenced, and the abundances of alpha and beta sequences in each sample were closely correlated with each other. The authors processed their data as follows. Decombinator V4 was used to annotate the V gene, J gene and CDR3 of the TCR sequences. TCRs were defined as expanded if a significant change between any two time points was detected under a Poisson model with p below 0.0001. Abundances of TCRs were expressed as counts per million after normalisation to the total number of TCRs sequenced in each sample. MAIT TCRs were defined by TRAV1-2 paired with TRAJ12, TRAJ20 or TRAJ33, and iNKT TCRs by TRAV10 paired with TRAJ18. A search of VDJdb, accessed on 1 November 2021, was run for TCRs annotated to CMV, EBV and SARS-CoV-2, with TCRs annotated for multiple antigens excluded. TCRdb itself trimmed the public reads at Q25 with fastp, ran MiXCR and retained productive beta chains. Entries are consolidated by CDR3 protein sequence, retaining the most common genes and DNA. The V and J calls shown here were made by TCRdb, not taken from the authors' results. Here the sample has about 77,000 distinct CDR3 sequences; more than 7.5% occur a single time. The ten biggest clones cover more than 4.5% of the sample.

The sample belongs to a study of early T cells in non-severe SARS-CoV-2 infection (dated by TCRdb to the early 2020s). For context, the study as a whole: Bulk RNA from unsorted whole blood was used for TCR sequencing, so alpha and beta chains could not be paired. General conclusions and limits of the study: VDJdb matching was skewed toward anti-spike CD8 responses and likely underestimated virus-specific expansions by missing private and CD4 specificities.

The sequence derives from an adult who was a healthcare worker with PCR-confirmed SARS-CoV-2 infection or an uninfected control (not recorded which). Material for sequencing was whole blood. The chain couples TRBV2 to TRBJ2-7, and TRBD2 aligns with 8 junction nucleotides. The DNA reads TGTGCCAGCAGTGAGGAGAGCAGCGGGAGCTACGAGCAGTACTTC. Translation gives CASSEESSGSYEQYF.